This T cell receptor beta chain comes out of a study of T cell responses to AZD1222 COVID-19 vaccine. After removal of 6 bases from V and 6 bases from J, the junction contained 6 bases not matched to a gene. The CDR3 is 13 residues long. The germline V gene has CDR1 MNHEY and CDR2 SMNVEV (reference sequence). Data came from immunoSEQ multiplex PCR; TCRdb stores just in-frame clones and leaves some out. The data contain roughly 140,000 clones, more than 75% of them singletons. Study conclusions and caveats: Females made up more of the donors, who were largely white British, and clonal diversity may have come out too low. Repertoires in all cases were sampled only once the peak T cell response had passed. Epitopes outside B.1.351 and B.1.1.7 mutated regions reportedly drew nearly half of spike TCRs. The span of vaccine-associated CD4 TCRs extended across spike, with dominance at 160-218 and 743-854.

With respect to this clone: Its antigen remains unidentified.

This clonotype was obtained from an adult who received the AZD1222 COVID-19 vaccine. The material sequenced was peripheral blood, taken 28 days after the second AZD1222 dose. V and J are TRBV27 and TRBJ1-2; 8 positions agree with TRBD1. The CDR3 DNA reads TGTGCCAGCAGACTCACAGGGGGTAATGGCTACACCTTC. It codes for CASRLTGGNGYTF.